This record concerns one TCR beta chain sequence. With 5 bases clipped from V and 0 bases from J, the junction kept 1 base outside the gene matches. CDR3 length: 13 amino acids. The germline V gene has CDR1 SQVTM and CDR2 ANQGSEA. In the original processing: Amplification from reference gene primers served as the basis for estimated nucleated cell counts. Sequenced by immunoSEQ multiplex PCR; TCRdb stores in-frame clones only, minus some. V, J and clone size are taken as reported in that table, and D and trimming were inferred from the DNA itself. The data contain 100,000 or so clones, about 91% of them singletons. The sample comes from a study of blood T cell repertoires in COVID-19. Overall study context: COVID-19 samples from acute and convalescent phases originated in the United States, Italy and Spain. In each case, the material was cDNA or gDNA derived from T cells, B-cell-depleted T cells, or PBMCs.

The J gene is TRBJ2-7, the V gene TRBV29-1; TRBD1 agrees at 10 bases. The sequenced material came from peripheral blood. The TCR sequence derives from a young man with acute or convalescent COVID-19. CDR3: CSVRTGGSYEQYF. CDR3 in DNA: TGCAGCGTTAGGACAGGGGGCTCCTACGAGCAGTACTTC.